This is a list of T cell receptor beta chains from one sample in a study of T-cell memory formation after mild COVID-19. TCRdb analysed the 5' RACE reads with MiXCR anew, one entry per CDR3 protein. The table lists some 40,000 distinct CDR3 sequences, over 5% of them singletons. What was sequenced was PBMCs or a T cell subset sorted from them (not recorded which). The source of these receptors is an adult who had mild COVID-19 (a few samples of this study predate the infection). Cell type and time point are not known. The CDR3 runs from the conserved cysteine through the conserved F or W. A D gene is named only where the DNA matches it firmly. The size field is filled for only some rows; it gives once, few, many or a size class.

D gene: .; J gene: TRBJ2-4; clone size: medium-sized; V gene: TRBV5-1; CDR3 DNA: TGCGCCAGCAGCTTGGCCGAGGCCAAAAACATTCAGTACTTC; CDR3 protein: CASSLAEAKNIQYF
D gene: .; J gene: TRBJ2-3; clone size: .; V gene: TRBV5-1; CDR3 DNA: TGCGCCAGCAGCCCCGGAGTGGGGCGCACAGATACGCAGTATTTT; CDR3 protein: CASSPGVGRTDTQYF
D gene: .; J gene: TRBJ2-2; clone size: few; V gene: TRBV5-6; CDR3 DNA: TGTGCCAGCAGCTTGGTCCGGAGATCAGGGGAGCTGTTTTTT; CDR3 protein: CASSLVRRSGELFF
D gene: TRBD2; J gene: TRBJ2-1; clone size: many; V gene: TRBV5-1; CDR3 DNA: TGCGCCAGCAGCTTGGCGGGATCTAGCGGCTCTTACAATGAGCAGTTCTTC; CDR3 protein: CASSLAGSSGSYNEQFF
D gene: TRBD1; J gene: TRBJ2-7; clone size: many; V gene: TRBV5-1; CDR3 DNA: TGCGCCAGCAGCTTTCCTGGACAGGGTGACGAGCAGTACTTC; CDR3 protein: CASSFPGQGDEQYF
D gene: TRBD2; J gene: TRBJ2-7; clone size: medium-sized; V gene: TRBV5-1; CDR3 DNA: TGCGCCAGCAGCATCCCGGGACTAGCTACCTACGAGCAGTACTTC; CDR3 protein: CASSIPGLATYEQYF
D gene: .; J gene: TRBJ1-1; clone size: few; V gene: TRBV7-2; CDR3 DNA: TGTGCCAGCAGCTTATGGGAGAGAACTGAAGCTTTCTTT; CDR3 protein: CASSLWERTEAFF
D gene: TRBD1; J gene: TRBJ1-5; clone size: .; V gene: TRBV24-1; CDR3 DNA: TGTGCCACCAGTGATCGACAGGGTGGTGCTCAGCCCCAGCATTTT; CDR3 protein: CATSDRQGGAQPQHF
D gene: TRBD1; J gene: TRBJ2-2; clone size: .; V gene: TRBV24-1; CDR3 DNA: TGTGCCACTCGACAGGGTCTGACCGGGGAGCTGTTTTTT; CDR3 protein: CATRQGLTGELFF
D gene: .; J gene: TRBJ2-3; clone size: many; V gene: TRBV5-1; CDR3 DNA: TGCGCCAGCAGGGTAACTACCACCAGCACAGATACGCAGTATTTT; CDR3 protein: CASRVTTTSTDTQYF
D gene: TRBD2; J gene: TRBJ2-2; clone size: few; V gene: TRBV7-9; CDR3 DNA: TGTGCCAGCAGCTTAAGAGGGACTACCACGAACACCGGGGAGCTGTTTTTT; CDR3 protein: CASSLRGTTTNTGELFF
D gene: .; J gene: TRBJ1-2; clone size: .; V gene: TRBV12-3/TRBV12-4; CDR3 DNA: TGTGCCAGCAGCCCCAGGGGAGGCTATGGCTACACCTTC; CDR3 protein: CASSPRGGYGYTF
D gene: .; J gene: TRBJ1-6; clone size: .; V gene: TRBV12-3/TRBV12-4; CDR3 DNA: TGTGCCAGCAGTCCCCCGGGGGGGACGAATTCACCCCTCCACTTT; CDR3 protein: CASSPPGGTNSPLHF
D gene: .; J gene: TRBJ1-4; clone size: few; V gene: TRBV12-3/TRBV12-4; CDR3 DNA: TGTGCCAGCAGCCCGGGTATAGGGAATGAAAAACTGTTTTTT; CDR3 protein: CASSPGIGNEKLFF
D gene: .; J gene: TRBJ2-7; clone size: many; V gene: TRBV5-5; CDR3 DNA: TGTGCCAGCAGTGGCAGGGGATTTTACGAGCAGTACTTC; CDR3 protein: CASSGRGFYEQYF
D gene: TRBD2; J gene: TRBJ2-6; clone size: few; V gene: TRBV7-2; CDR3 DNA: TGCGCCACACTAGCGGGAGGCGCTGGGGCCAACGTCCTGACTTTC; CDR3 protein: CATLAGGAGANVLTF
D gene: TRBD1; J gene: TRBJ1-5; clone size: .; V gene: TRBV7-9; CDR3 DNA: TGTGCCAGCAGCTTAGGGGACAGCAACAATCAGCCCCAGCATTTT; CDR3 protein: CASSLGDSNNQPQHF
D gene: TRBD1; J gene: TRBJ1-6; clone size: few; V gene: TRBV7-9; CDR3 DNA: TGTGCCAGCAGCCCATCGGGACAGGGCAATTCACCCCTCCACTTT; CDR3 protein: CASSPSGQGNSPLHF
D gene: TRBD1; J gene: TRBJ1-2; clone size: .; V gene: TRBV20-1; CDR3 DNA: TGCAGTGCCAGGACAGGGGGCATCTATGGCTACACCTTC; CDR3 protein: CSARTGGIYGYTF
D gene: .; J gene: TRBJ1-2; clone size: many; V gene: TRBV12-3/TRBV12-4; CDR3 DNA: TGTGCCAGCAGTCAACGTCGAGGCTATGGCTACACCTTC; CDR3 protein: CASSQRRGYGYTF
D gene: .; J gene: TRBJ1-4; clone size: many; V gene: TRBV12-3/TRBV12-4; CDR3 DNA: TGTGCCAGCTCGACGCTGGCAACTAATGAAAAACTGTTTTTT; CDR3 protein: CASSTLATNEKLFF
D gene: .; J gene: TRBJ1-3; clone size: .; V gene: TRBV19; CDR3 DNA: TGTGCCAGTAGTATAGAGGGAATGAGACGTGCAGGAAACACCATATATTTT; CDR3 protein: CASSIEGMRRAGNTIYF
D gene: .; J gene: TRBJ2-7; clone size: many; V gene: TRBV4-2; CDR3 DNA: TGTGCCAGCAGCCAAGATCAGGTCGTCGAGCAGTACTTC; CDR3 protein: CASSQDQVVEQYF
D gene: .; J gene: TRBJ2-6; clone size: many; V gene: TRBV29-1; CDR3 DNA: TGCAGCGTTGCCCGGGACACCGACTCTGGGGCCAACGTCCTGACTTTC; CDR3 protein: CSVARDTDSGANVLTF
D gene: TRBD1; J gene: TRBJ2-6; clone size: many; V gene: TRBV7-9; CDR3 DNA: TGTGCCAGCAGCTTAGCGGGACAGGGTAGCTCTGGGGCCAACGTCCTGACTTTC; CDR3 protein: CASSLAGQGSSGANVLTF
D gene: .; J gene: TRBJ2-3; clone size: .; V gene: TRBV5-1; CDR3 DNA: TGCGCCAGCAGACTAAATCTTGATACGCAGTATTTT; CDR3 protein: CASRLNLDTQYF
D gene: TRBD2; J gene: TRBJ2-3; clone size: few; V gene: TRBV4-2; CDR3 DNA: TGTGCCAGCAGCCGATCTCTAGCGGGGTCCACAGATACGCAGTATTTT; CDR3 protein: CASSRSLAGSTDTQYF
D gene: TRBD1; J gene: TRBJ1-2; clone size: few; V gene: TRBV15; CDR3 DNA: TGTGCCACCAGCAGAGGAAGACAGGGGTGGTTTGGCTACACCTTC; CDR3 protein: CATSRGRQGWFGYTF
D gene: TRBD2; J gene: TRBJ2-1; clone size: .; V gene: TRBV12-3/TRBV12-4; CDR3 DNA: TGTGCCAGCAGTTTAGCGGGACTAGCGGGATACAATGAGCAGTTCTTC; CDR3 protein: CASSLAGLAGYNEQFF
D gene: TRBD1; J gene: TRBJ1-3; clone size: .; V gene: TRBV12-3/TRBV12-4; CDR3 DNA: TGTGCCAGCAGTTTAAACGTCAGGGGGTTGTTGAGGTCTGGAAACACCATATATTTT; CDR3 protein: CASSLNVRGLLRSGNTIYF
D gene: TRBD1; J gene: TRBJ1-2; clone size: many; V gene: TRBV20-1; CDR3 DNA: TGCAGTGCTAGGACGACAGGGGGAGGTGGCTACACCTTC; CDR3 protein: CSARTTGGGGYTF
D gene: TRBD1; J gene: TRBJ2-7; clone size: many; V gene: TRBV5-1; CDR3 DNA: TGCGCCAGCAGCACTACAGGGGTGGACGAGCAGTACTTC; CDR3 protein: CASSTTGVDEQYF
D gene: .; J gene: TRBJ1-3; clone size: .; V gene: TRBV18; CDR3 DNA: TGTGCCAGCTCACCAAAGGGAAATGGAAACACCATATATTTT; CDR3 protein: CASSPKGNGNTIYF
D gene: .; J gene: TRBJ1-2; clone size: .; V gene: TRBV5-6; CDR3 DNA: TGTGCCAGCGCCTACGGGAAGCAAGGCTATGGCTACACCTTC; CDR3 protein: CASAYGKQGYGYTF
D gene: TRBD1; J gene: TRBJ2-7; clone size: many; V gene: TRBV7-7; CDR3 DNA: TGTGCCAGCAGCTTCGCGGACAGGGACGAGCAGTACTTC; CDR3 protein: CASSFADRDEQYF
D gene: TRBD2; J gene: TRBJ2-1; clone size: many; V gene: TRBV9; CDR3 DNA: TGTGCCAGCAGCGTAGCGGGAGGCTCCTACAATGAGCAGTTCTTC; CDR3 protein: CASSVAGGSYNEQFF
D gene: .; J gene: TRBJ2-7; clone size: many; V gene: TRBV7-2; CDR3 DNA: TGTGCCAGCAGCTTAGCGCTGGTCTCATCCTACGAGCAGTACTTC; CDR3 protein: CASSLALVSSYEQYF
D gene: .; J gene: TRBJ2-5; clone size: many; V gene: TRBV24-1; CDR3 DNA: TGTGCCACCAGTGACGAGGACCAAGAGACCCAGTACTTC; CDR3 protein: CATSDEDQETQYF
D gene: TRBD2; J gene: TRBJ2-1; clone size: .; V gene: TRBV13; CDR3 DNA: TGTGCCAGCAGCTCCCCGCCGGGACTAGCCTTAGATGAGCAGTTCTTC; CDR3 protein: CASSSPPGLALDEQFF
D gene: .; J gene: TRBJ1-1; clone size: .; V gene: TRBV11-2; CDR3 DNA: TGTGCCAGCAGCTTAGGGTTAGGTTTGGGCACTGAAGCTTTCTTT; CDR3 protein: CASSLGLGLGTEAFF
D gene: .; J gene: TRBJ1-1; clone size: few; V gene: TRBV20-1; CDR3 DNA: TGCAGTGCTCCAGACTTTGCAGGGGTGGCTGAAGCTTTCTTT; CDR3 protein: CSAPDFAGVAEAFF
D gene: .; J gene: TRBJ2-5; clone size: medium-sized; V gene: TRBV20-1; CDR3 DNA: TGCAGTGCTCACCCGGGACGGAGCCAAGAGACCCAGTACTTC; CDR3 protein: CSAHPGRSQETQYF
D gene: .; J gene: TRBJ1-5; clone size: few; V gene: TRBV7-9; CDR3 DNA: TGTGCCAGCAGCTTAGTAGAGTGGGGGGAGGGCAATCAGCCCCAGCATTTT; CDR3 protein: CASSLVEWGEGNQPQHF
D gene: .; J gene: TRBJ2-7; clone size: many; V gene: TRBV30; CDR3 DNA: TGTGCCTGGAGTCGAGGAGCGTCCTACGAGCAGTACTTC; CDR3 protein: CAWSRGASYEQYF
D gene: .; J gene: TRBJ2-1; clone size: .; V gene: TRBV11-2; CDR3 DNA: TGTGCCAGCAGCTTAGCAGGGCATGGGGCCGCCAATGAGCAGTTCTTC; CDR3 protein: CASSLAGHGAANEQFF
D gene: TRBD2; J gene: TRBJ2-5; clone size: many; V gene: TRBV7-8; CDR3 DNA: TGTGCCAGCAGCTTAATCCAAGCGGGGGGGCGAGAGACCCAGTACTTC; CDR3 protein: CASSLIQAGGRETQYF
D gene: .; J gene: TRBJ1-1; clone size: few; V gene: TRBV7-3; CDR3 DNA: TGTGCCAGCAGCGCCGCCGGGACGTTGAACACTGAAGCTTTCTTT; CDR3 protein: CASSAAGTLNTEAFF
D gene: .; J gene: TRBJ1-2; clone size: many; V gene: TRBV12-3/TRBV12-4; CDR3 DNA: TGTGCCAGCAGTTCGGGGGCTGACTATGGCTACACCTTC; CDR3 protein: CASSSGADYGYTF
D gene: .; J gene: TRBJ2-7; clone size: many; V gene: TRBV5-5; CDR3 DNA: TGTGCCAGCAGCTTACGGGGGCCCTACGAGCAGTACTTC; CDR3 protein: CASSLRGPYEQYF
D gene: TRBD2; J gene: TRBJ2-5; clone size: many; V gene: TRBV5-1; CDR3 DNA: TGCGCCAGCAGCTTGGAACGGGGGGAAGAGACCCAGTACTTC; CDR3 protein: CASSLERGEETQYF
D gene: .; J gene: TRBJ2-5; clone size: many; V gene: TRBV12-3/TRBV12-4; CDR3 DNA: TGTGCCAGCAGTTTCAGCGAGACCCAGTACTTC; CDR3 protein: CASSFSETQYF
D gene: .; J gene: TRBJ2-3; clone size: many; V gene: TRBV4-3; CDR3 DNA: TGCGCCAGCAGCCAGGCTGTGAATAGCCCGGTTAATACGCAGTATTTT; CDR3 protein: CASSQAVNSPVNTQYF
D gene: .; J gene: TRBJ2-7; clone size: many; V gene: TRBV30; CDR3 DNA: TGTGCCTGGAGAAGTCTTCGTGGCGACGAGCAGTACTTC; CDR3 protein: CAWRSLRGDEQYF
D gene: TRBD1; J gene: TRBJ1-2; clone size: many; V gene: TRBV2; CDR3 DNA: TGTGCCAGCAGTGGGTTTACCGGGACAGGGGGATCCTATGGCTACACCTTC; CDR3 protein: CASSGFTGTGGSYGYTF
D gene: .; J gene: TRBJ2-3; clone size: few; V gene: TRBV7-2; CDR3 DNA: TGTGCCAGCAGCTTAATGGTAGCCGGCACAGATACGCAGTATTTT; CDR3 protein: CASSLMVAGTDTQYF
D gene: .; J gene: TRBJ2-7; clone size: .; V gene: TRBV14; CDR3 DNA: TGTGCCATCAGCCAAGTGGGGCAGAGCTCCTACGAGCAGTACTTC; CDR3 protein: CAISQVGQSSYEQYF
D gene: .; J gene: TRBJ2-7; clone size: many; V gene: TRBV9; CDR3 DNA: TGTGCCAGCAGCGTAGAGGCCAGGGGTTACGAGCAGTACTTC; CDR3 protein: CASSVEARGYEQYF